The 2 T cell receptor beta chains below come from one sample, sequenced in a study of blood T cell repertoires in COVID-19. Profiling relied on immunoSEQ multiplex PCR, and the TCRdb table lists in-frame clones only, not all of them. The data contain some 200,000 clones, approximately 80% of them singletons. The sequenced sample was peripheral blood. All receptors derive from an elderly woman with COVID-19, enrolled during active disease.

The CDR3 is CASSIGGGSTEAFF. The CDR3, as DNA: TGTGCCAGTAGTATTGGGGGCGGAAGCACTGAAGCTTTCTTT. The rearrangement joins TRBV19 to TRBJ1-1; TRBD1 might be the D (6 bases). CDR1 and CDR2 from the germline V gene are LNHDA and SQIVND (reference sequence). Trimming took 3 bases from V and 4 from J, leaving 12 bases between them. The CDR3 runs 14 residues. Using reference TRBV19 and TRBJ1-1 for the parts outside the CDR3, the full variable domain is DGGITQSPKYLFRKEGQNVTLSCEQNLNHDAMYWYRQDPGQGLRLIYYSQIVNDFQKGDIAEGYSVSREKKESFPLTVTSAQKNPTAFYLCASSIGGGSTEAFFGQGTRLTVV.

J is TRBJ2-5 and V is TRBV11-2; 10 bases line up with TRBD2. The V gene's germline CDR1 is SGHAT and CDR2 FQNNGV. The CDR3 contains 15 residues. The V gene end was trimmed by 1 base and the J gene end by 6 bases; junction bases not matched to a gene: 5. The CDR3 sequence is CASSLGGTSVQTQYF. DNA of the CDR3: TGTGCCAGCAGCTTAGGGGGGACTAGCGTGCAGACCCAGTACTTC.